This T cell receptor beta chain was sequenced during a study of blood T cell repertoires in COVID-19. Looking at the study overall: T cells, B-cell-depleted T cells, or PBMCs supplied cDNA or gDNA.

Trimming took 4 bases from V and 9 from J; bases not matched to a gene: 7. The CDR3 contains 14 residues. Germline values: CDR1 LGHDT, CDR2 YNNKEL (reference sequence). Authors' methods: Counts of nucleated cells, estimated from reference gene primer amplification, were obtained. Sequencing used immunoSEQ multiplex PCR; TCRdb keeps in-frame clones, though not all of them. For V, J and clone size, that table is used; D and trimming come from the DNA. The sample shows 200,000 to 300,000 clones, over 70% of them seen only once. J is TRBJ2-7 and V is TRBV3-1 (or the pseudogene TRBV3-2); 12 bases map to TRBD2. The clonotype was recovered from a woman at least 80 years old with acute or convalescent COVID-19. The sample comprised peripheral blood. CDR3 in amino acids: CASSRTSGEIWQYF. Written as DNA, the CDR3 is TGTGCCAGCAGCCGGACTAGCGGGGAAATTTGGCAGTACTTC.